These 19 T cell receptor beta chains share one sample of origin, sequenced in a study of blood T cell repertoires in COVID-19 (dated by TCRdb to about 2020). Library preparation used the immunoSEQ multiplex PCR assay. TCRdb's version of the immuneACCESS table is confined to in-frame rearrangements and falls short of the full clone set. An unresolved V gene accounts for under half of the shortfall where checked; the remainder is of unknown origin. The sample has about 190,000 clones on record, about 85% of them singletons. The biggest ten clones account for under 7.5% of the sample. The sequencing input was peripheral blood. Receptors originate from a man aged 80 or over with COVID-19, enrolled during active disease.

V is TRBV19 and J is TRBJ1-2, with D possibly being TRBD1 (5 bases). CDR1 is LNHDA and CDR2 is SQIVND in the germline V gene (reference sequence). V lost 1 base, J lost 1 base, and 10 bases lay in between. There are 15 residues in the CDR3. This chain's CDR3 is CASSIARVNNYGYTF. CDR3 bases: TGTGCCAGTAGTATAGCCAGGGTGAATAACTATGGCTACACCTTC.

Comments on this clone: This specimen includes other DNA sequences encoding the same CDR3. V and J are TRBV7-2 and TRBJ2-7, with no clear D. Germline CDR1 SGHTA, CDR2 FQGNSA. This CDR3 region has 13 residues. Trimming took 1 base from V and 3 from J, leaving 7 bases between them. CDR3: CASSLGQNYEQYF. The CDR3 DNA reads TGTGCCAGCAGCTTAGGGCAAAACTACGAGCAGTACTTC.

V and J are TRBV5-4 and TRBJ1-2; 10 nucleotides align to TRBD1. The ends lost 3 bases at V and 5 bases at J; junction bases unmatched: 7. Germline V lookup: CDR1 SGHNT, CDR2 YYREEE (reference sequence). The CDR3 sequence is 15 residues long. The CDR3 spells CASSSGTGDPYGYTF. CDR3 DNA sequence: TGTGCCAGCAGCTCCGGGACAGGGGACCCTTATGGCTACACCTTC. The variable domain in full, with the rest retrieved from reference TRBV5-4 and TRBJ1-2, is ETGVTQSPTHLIKTRGQQVTLRCSSQSGHNTVSWYQQALGQGPQFIFQYYREEENGRGNFPPRFSGLQFPNYSSELNVNALELDDSALYLCASSSGTGDPYGYTFGSGTRLTVV.

The chain employs TRBV6-6 and TRBJ2-7; D gene ambiguous. The V and J ends lost 4 bases and 2 bases respectively, with 6 bases between them. The germline V gene encodes CDR1 MNHNY and CDR2 SVGAGI (reference sequence). CDR3 size: 12 residues. The CDR3 is CASSSTTYEQYF. CDR3 coding DNA: TGTGCCAGCAGTTCCACAACCTACGAGCAGTACTTC.

The gene calls are TRBV2 and TRBJ1-1; D not resolved. The CDR3 is made up of 16 amino acids. Germline loops: CDR1 SNHLY, CDR2 FYNNEI. The germline V and J ends were trimmed by 7 bases and 1 base, with 19 bases remaining between them. CDR3 coding DNA: TGTGCCAGCACAAAGGTGGAGGGCCTCGGGAACACTGAAGCTTTCTTT. Amino acids: CASTKVEGLGNTEAFF.

The chain couples TRBV5-1 to TRBJ1-1, with 7 bases fitting TRBD1. The CDR3 loop spans 15 amino acids. V lost 4 bases and J lost 11; bases outside the gene matches: 17. The germline V gene has CDR1 SGHRS and CDR2 YFSETQ. The CDR3 reads CASSIDRESSGSAFF. Written as DNA, the CDR3 is TGCGCCAGCAGCATCGACAGGGAGTCAAGTGGGTCGGCTTTCTTT.

The chain couples TRBV6-5 to TRBJ1-5; a possible D gene is TRBD1 (6 bases). CDR1 is MNHEY, CDR2 SVGAGI, per germline. The CDR3 has 13 amino acids. V was trimmed by 0 bases and J by 7 bases, leaving 7 bases between them. The CDR3 sequence is CASSYSRGQPQHF. The CDR3 DNA follows: TGTGCCAGCAGTTACTCCAGGGGACAGCCCCAGCATTTT.

V is TRBV11-3 and J is TRBJ1-1; 7 bases are a match to TRBD1. CDR1 SGHNT and CDR2 YENEEA come from the germline V gene. Trimming removed 3 bases from V and 1 base from J; junction bases left unmatched: 8. The CDR3 covers 16 residues. CDR3 DNA: TGTGCCAGCAGCTTCTCGGACAGGTTGGGGAACACTGAAGCTTTCTTT. It yields the protein CASSFSDRLGNTEAFF.

The J gene is TRBJ1-3, the V gene TRBV9; D gene ambiguous. Germline loops: CDR1 SGDLS, CDR2 YYNGEE. This CDR3 is built from 13 residues. The ends were cut back, 2 bases at V and 7 bases at J, with 10 bases in the middle. CDR3 coding DNA: TGTGCCAGCAGCGTCCCCCTCGGGAACACCATATATTTT. Protein sequence: CASSVPLGNTIYF.

The chain links TRBV7-2 to TRBJ2-3; TRBD1 might be the D (5 bases). The CDR3 is made up of 15 amino acids. Trimming removed 4 bases at V and 8 bases at J, with 19 bases between. Germline V gene lookup returns CDR1 SGHTA and CDR2 FQGNSA. CDR3 amino acids: CASSSGLAGSGTQYF. The CDR3 DNA reads TGTGCCAGCAGCTCCGGCTTAGCAGGGTCAGGTACGCAGTATTTT.

This chain uses TRBV6-5 with TRBJ1-2; D remains ambiguous. From germline, CDR1 is MNHEY and CDR2 SVGAGI. Trimming stripped 8 bases from V and 0 bases from J, with 10 bases between. This CDR3 is 13 amino acids long. CDR3: CASLIRANYGYTF. CDR3 nucleotides: TGTGCCAGCCTTATACGGGCTAACTATGGCTACACCTTC.

The rearrangement links TRBV5-1 to TRBJ1-2; 8 bases line up with TRBD1. Germline loops: CDR1 SGHRS, CDR2 YFSETQ. The CDR3 totals 15 residues. Trimming at V came to 0 bases and at J to 7 bases, leaving 8 bases not matched to a gene. The CDR3 loop reads CASSLGTGRRGGYTF. The CDR3 nucleotides read TGCGCCAGCAGCTTGGGGACAGGGCGAAGGGGTGGCTACACCTTC.

The rearrangement uses TRBV6-2 or TRBV6-3 and TRBJ1-6; 7 bases fit TRBD1. The CDR3 contains 15 residues. The germline V gene encodes CDR1 MNHEY and CDR2 SVGEGT. The junction had 9 bases not matched to a gene; V was cut back by 6 bases and J by 7 bases. The CDR3, as DNA: TGTGCCAGCAGCCGAGCTGAGGGGGCAAATTCACCCCTCCACTTT. It specifies CASSRAEGANSPLHF.

The chain uses TRBV7-9 and TRBJ1-6; 9 bases are shared with TRBD1. This CDR3 has 14 residues. J gave up 9 bases and V 5 bases, and 5 bases lay outside the gene matches. Germline V CDR1 and CDR2: SEHNR, FQNEAQ (reference sequence). DNA for the CDR3: TGTGCCAGCAGCGTGGGACAGGGCGTTTCACCCCTCCACTTT. This encodes CASSVGQGVSPLHF. Full variable domain (rest looked up from reference TRBV7-9 and TRBJ1-6): DTGVSQNPRHKITKRGQNVTFRCDPISEHNRLYWYRQTLGQGPEFLTYFQNEAQLEKSRLLSDRFSAERPKGSFSTLEIQRTEQGDSAMYLCASSVGQGVSPLHFGNGTRLTVT.

This clone has only a few counts. An end of the junction does not agree with germline; a read error may underlie this. Other DNA sequences in the same sample also yield this CDR3. The J gene is TRBJ2-3, the V gene TRBV5-4; 8 positions match TRBD2. Germline V gives CDR1 SGHNT, CDR2 YYREEE (reference sequence). CDR3 length: 13 residues. In DNA form, the CDR3 reads TGTGCCAGCAGCAGGACTAGCACCGATACGCAGTATTTT. It specifies CASSRTSTDTQYF.

The J gene is TRBJ1-5, the V gene TRBV18; D not certain. This CDR3 is 14 amino acids long. Deletions cut 2 bases from V and 2 bases from J, with 7 bases between. The germline CDR1 and CDR2 sequences are KGHSH and LQKENI. The CDR3: CASSPNEGNQPQHF. The DNA for the CDR3 is TGTGCCAGCTCACCAAACGAGGGCAATCAGCCCCAGCATTTT.

The chain is built from TRBV28 and TRBJ1-5, with 11 bases lining up with TRBD1. The V gene's germline CDR1 is MDHEN and CDR2 SYDVKM. The CDR3 has 15 residues. V gave up 6 bases and J gave up 7 bases; unmatched junction bases: 8. The CDR3 DNA sequence: TGTGCCAGCAGCCCCGGGACAGGGGGATACCAGCCCCAGCATTTT. As protein: CASSPGTGGYQPQHF. The whole variable domain, filled in from reference TRBV28 and TRBJ1-5, reads DVKVTQSSRYLVKRTGEKVFLECVQDMDHENMFWYRQDPGLGLRLIYFSYDVKMKEKGDIPEGYSVSREKKERFSLILESASTNQTSMYLCASSPGTGGYQPQHFGDGTRLSIL.

This chain joins TRBV28 and TRBJ1-2; D is unclear. CDR3 length equals 12 residues. Germline V gene sequence: CDR1 MDHEN, CDR2 SYDVKM. V gave up 6 bases and J gave up 2 bases, with 7 bases separating them. CDR3 nucleotide sequence: TGTGCCAGCAGGCCGCTAAACTATGGCTACACCTTC. Translation gives CASRPLNYGYTF.

The chain employs TRBV10-3 and TRBJ1-2, with 8 bases fitting TRBD1. The J segment lost 8 bases and the V segment lost 3 bases, leaving 8 bases of the junction unmatched. The CDR3 sequence is 14 residues long. Germline CDR1 ENHRY, CDR2 SYGVKD. The CDR3 here is CAISEESGGDGYTF. DNA for the CDR3: TGTGCCATCAGTGAAGAGTCAGGGGGCGACGGCTACACCTTC.